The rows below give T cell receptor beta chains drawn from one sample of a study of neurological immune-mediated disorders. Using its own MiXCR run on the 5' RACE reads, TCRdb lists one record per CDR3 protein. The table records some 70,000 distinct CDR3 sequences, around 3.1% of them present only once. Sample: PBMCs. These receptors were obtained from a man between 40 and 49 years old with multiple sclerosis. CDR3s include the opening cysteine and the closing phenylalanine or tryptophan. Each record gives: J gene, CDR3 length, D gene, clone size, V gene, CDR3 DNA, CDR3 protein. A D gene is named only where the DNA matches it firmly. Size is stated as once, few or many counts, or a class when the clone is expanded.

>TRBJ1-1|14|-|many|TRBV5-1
TGCGCCAGCAGCTTGGGGGGCGAAGGCACTGAAGCTTTCTTT
CASSLGGEGTEAFF
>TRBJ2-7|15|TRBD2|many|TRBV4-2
TGTGCCAGCAGCCACCCTAGCGGGACCTCCTACGAGCAGTACTTC
CASSHPSGTSYEQYF
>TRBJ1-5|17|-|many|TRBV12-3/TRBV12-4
TGTGCCAGCAGTTTCGGGACCGACGCATATAGCAATCAGCCCCAGCATTTT
CASSFGTDAYSNQPQHF
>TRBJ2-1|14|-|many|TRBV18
TGTGCCAGCTCACCAACGGGAGACTACAATGAGCAGTTCTTC
CASSPTGDYNEQFF
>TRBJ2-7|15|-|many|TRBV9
TGTGCCAGCAGCGTAGCTGCAGGAGATTGGTACGAGCAGTACTTC
CASSVAAGDWYEQYF
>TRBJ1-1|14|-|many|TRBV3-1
TGTGCCAGCAGCCAAACAAGGAGGGGGACTGAAGCTTTCTTT
CASSQTRRGTEAFF
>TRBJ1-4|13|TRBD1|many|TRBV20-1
TGCAGTGCTAGAGCAGGGGGTAATGAAAAACTGTTTTTT
CSARAGGNEKLFF
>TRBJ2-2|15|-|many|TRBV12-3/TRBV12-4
TGTGCCAGCAGTATCAGGGGTCTTAACACCGGGGAGCTGTTTTTT
CASSIRGLNTGELFF
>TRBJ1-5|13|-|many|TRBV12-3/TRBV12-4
TGTGCCAGCAGTTTAGCCGGCGATCAGCCCCAGCATTTT
CASSLAGDQPQHF
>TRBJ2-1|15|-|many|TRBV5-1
TGCGCCAGCAGCTTGGTTAGCGGACTCTACAATGAGCAGTTCTTC
CASSLVSGLYNEQFF
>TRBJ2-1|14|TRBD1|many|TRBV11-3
TGTGCCAGCAGCACCGGGACAGGGGGTGAAGAGCAGTTCTTC
CASSTGTGGEEQFF
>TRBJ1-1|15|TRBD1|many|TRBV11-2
TGTGCCAGCAGCCCCCGACAGGGACGGGGCACTGAAGCTTTCTTT
CASSPRQGRGTEAFF
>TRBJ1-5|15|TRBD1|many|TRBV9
TGTGCCAGCAGCGTAGGGGACAGGGCCAATCAGCCCCAGCATTTT
CASSVGDRANQPQHF
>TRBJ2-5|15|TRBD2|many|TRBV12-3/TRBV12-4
TGTGCCAGCAGTTTCTGGCGGGGGGGCCAGGAGACCCAGTACTTC
CASSFWRGGQETQYF
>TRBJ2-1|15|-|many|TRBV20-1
TGCAGTGCTCCCCGGGGTGGGTGGGGCTCCAATGAGCAGTTCTTC
CSAPRGGWGSNEQFF
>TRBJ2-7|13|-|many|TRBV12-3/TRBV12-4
TGTGCCAGCAGTTCCGGCCCTCCGGGGGAGCAGTACTTC
CASSSGPPGEQYF
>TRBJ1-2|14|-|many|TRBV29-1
TGCAGCGTTGGAAACGGGACAAGGGTTTATGGCTACACCTTC
CSVGNGTRVYGYTF
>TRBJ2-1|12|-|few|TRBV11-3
TGTGCCAGCAGCTTTACCGGCTATGAGCAGTTCTTC
CASSFTGYEQFF
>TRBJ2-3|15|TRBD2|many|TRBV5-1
TGCGCCAGCAGCCGGACTAGCGCCTACACAGATACGCAGTATTTT
CASSRTSAYTDTQYF
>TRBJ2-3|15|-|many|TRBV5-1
TGCGCCAGCAGCTTGGCCGACCCAGGCACAGATACGCAGTATTTT
CASSLADPGTDTQYF
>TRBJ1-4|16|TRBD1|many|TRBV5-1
TGCGCCAGCAGCTCCGGACAGGGGGCGTTCAATGAAAAACTGTTTTTT
CASSSGQGAFNEKLFF
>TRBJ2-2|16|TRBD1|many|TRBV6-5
TGTGCCAGCAGGGCCGGGACAGGGGTGGGCACCGGGGAGCTGTTTTTT
CASRAGTGVGTGELFF
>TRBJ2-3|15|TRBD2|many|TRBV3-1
TGTGCCAGCTGCAATAGCGGGGGTCTTACAGATACGCAGTATTTT
CASCNSGGLTDTQYF
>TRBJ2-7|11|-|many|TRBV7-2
TGTGCCAGCAGCTGGAGGTACGAGCAGTACTTC
CASSWRYEQYF